The sequence of this T cell receptor (beta chain) was determined in a study of cytomegalovirus exposure and HLA in healthy donors. About the research overall: Most donors, around 81% of a few hundred genotyped, fell in the Caucasian-associated ancestry cluster.

General study points: Most TCR sequences showed up rarely, but some public TCRs showed up in many donors. As a later analysis revealed, the rate of TCR association differed by HLA locus, with DRB1 most and HLA-C fewest.

Comments on this clone: Its specificity is not known.

Both 60 Vbeta primers and 13 Jbeta primers went into the PCR. Assay: immunoSEQ multiplex PCR; the TCRdb copy retains only in-frame clones and omits some. The sample lists more than 95,000 clones; around 82% were seen once. V was clipped by 4 bases and J by 8 bases; unmatched bases: 4. The CDR3 spans 13 residues. CDR1 and CDR2 (germline): LGHNA, YNFKEQ. The sequence was obtained from a woman aged 18-29 years in good health and CMV-seropositive. The sequenced sample consisted of PBMCs. The chain recombines TRBV4-2 with TRBJ1-2, with TRBD1 matching over 10 bases. This CDR3 is CASSRDRGEGYTF. CDR3 bases: TGTGCCAGCAGCCGGGACAGGGGTGAGGGCTACACCTTC.